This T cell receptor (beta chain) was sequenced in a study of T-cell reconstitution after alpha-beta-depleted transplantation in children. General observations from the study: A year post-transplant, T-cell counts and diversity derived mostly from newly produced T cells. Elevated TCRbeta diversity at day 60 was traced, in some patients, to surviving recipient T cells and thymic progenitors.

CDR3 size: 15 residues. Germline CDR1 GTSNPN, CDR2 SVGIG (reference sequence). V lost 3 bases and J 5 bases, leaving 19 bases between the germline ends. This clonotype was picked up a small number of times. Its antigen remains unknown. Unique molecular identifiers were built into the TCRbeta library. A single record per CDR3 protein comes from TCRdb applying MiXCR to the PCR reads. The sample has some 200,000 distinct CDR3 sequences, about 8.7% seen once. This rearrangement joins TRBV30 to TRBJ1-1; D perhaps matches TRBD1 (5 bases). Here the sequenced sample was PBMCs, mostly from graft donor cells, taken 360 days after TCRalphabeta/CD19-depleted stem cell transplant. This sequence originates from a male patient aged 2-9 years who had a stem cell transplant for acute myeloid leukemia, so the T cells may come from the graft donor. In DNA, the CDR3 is TGTGCCTGGAGCCCCCAGATAGGAGGGGTAACTGAAGCTTTCTTT. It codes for CAWSPQIGGVTEAFF.